This TCR beta chain was identified during a study of beta chain features in type 1 diabetes. Trimming took off 2 bases at V and 7 bases at J, with 11 bases between the two ends. The germline gives CDR1 SGHDN, CDR2 FVKESK. The CDR3 totals 13 residues. As to this clone: Its antigen is unidentified.

Expressed TCRB transcripts were sequenced after all isolated RNA was converted to cDNA. This table comes from immunoSEQ multiplex PCR, and its TCRdb copy is limited to in-frame clones, with some not included. The sample lists fewer than 350,000 clones, 15% occurring once. Study observations and caveats: Relative to healthy donors, patients appeared to have naive, central memory and Treg TCRB repertoires that were more similar. Type 1 diabetes patients had moderately but significantly shorter TCRB CDR3s in all four CD4+ subsets.

The TCR was taken from a man aged 18 to 29 with type 1 diabetes. The chain recombines TRBV14 with TRBJ1-2; maybe TRBD1 (5 bases). Sequencing was done on a sample of naive CD4+ T cells from blood. The CDR3 protein is CASSQQRGSGYTF. The CDR3 DNA is TGTGCCAGCAGCCAACAGCGGGGCTCTGGCTACACCTTC.